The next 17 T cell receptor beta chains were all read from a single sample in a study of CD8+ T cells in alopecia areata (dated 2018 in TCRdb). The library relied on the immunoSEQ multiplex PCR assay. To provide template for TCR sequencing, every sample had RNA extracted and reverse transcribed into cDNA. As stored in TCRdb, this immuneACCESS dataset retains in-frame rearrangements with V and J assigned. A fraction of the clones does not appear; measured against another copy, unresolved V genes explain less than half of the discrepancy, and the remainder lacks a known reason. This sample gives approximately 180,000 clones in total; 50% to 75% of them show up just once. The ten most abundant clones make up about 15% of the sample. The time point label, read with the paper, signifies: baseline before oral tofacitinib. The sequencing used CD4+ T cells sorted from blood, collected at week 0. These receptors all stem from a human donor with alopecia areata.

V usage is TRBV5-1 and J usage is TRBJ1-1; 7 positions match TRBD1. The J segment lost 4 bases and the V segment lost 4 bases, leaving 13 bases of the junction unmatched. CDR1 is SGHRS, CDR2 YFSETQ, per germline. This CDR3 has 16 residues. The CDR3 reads CASSPRQGLGGTEAFF. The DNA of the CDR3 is TGCGCCAGCAGCCCGCGACAGGGCCTGGGTGGCACTGAAGCTTTCTTT. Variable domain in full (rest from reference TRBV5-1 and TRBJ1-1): KAGVTQTPRYLIKTRGQQVTLSCSPISGHRSVSWYQQTPGQGLQFLFEYFSETQRNKGNFPGRFSGRQFSNSRSEMNVSTLELGDSALYLCASSPRQGLGGTEAFFGQGTRLTVV.

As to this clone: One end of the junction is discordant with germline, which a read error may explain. CDR3 sequence (DNA): TGTGCCAGCAGTGAAGCGGGCAGGATGTTC. Translating it yields CASSEAGRMF. The chain joins TRBV6-1 to TRBJ2-7; D unresolved. This CDR3 is 10 amino acids long. The V gene's germline CDR1 is MNHNS and CDR2 SASEGT.

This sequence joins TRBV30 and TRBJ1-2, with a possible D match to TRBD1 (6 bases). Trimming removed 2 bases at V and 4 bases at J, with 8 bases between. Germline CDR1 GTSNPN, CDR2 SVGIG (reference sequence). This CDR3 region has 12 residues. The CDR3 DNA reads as TGTGCCTGGAGTAAGGACAGCTATGGCTACACCTTC. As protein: CAWSKDSYGYTF. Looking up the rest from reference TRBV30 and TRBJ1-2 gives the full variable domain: SQTIHQWPATLVQPVGSPLSLECTVEGTSNPNLYWYRQAAGRGLQLLFYSVGIGQISSEVPQNLSASRPQDRQFILSSKKLLLSDSGFYLCAWSKDSYGYTFGSGTRLTVV.

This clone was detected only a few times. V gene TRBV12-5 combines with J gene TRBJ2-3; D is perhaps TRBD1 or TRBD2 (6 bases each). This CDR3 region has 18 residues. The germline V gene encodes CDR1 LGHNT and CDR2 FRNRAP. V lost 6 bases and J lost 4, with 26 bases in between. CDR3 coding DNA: TGTGCTAGTGGCAACCCCCCACGGGGGCCCATGTCCCCAGATACGCAGTATTTT. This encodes CASGNPPRGPMSPDTQYF.

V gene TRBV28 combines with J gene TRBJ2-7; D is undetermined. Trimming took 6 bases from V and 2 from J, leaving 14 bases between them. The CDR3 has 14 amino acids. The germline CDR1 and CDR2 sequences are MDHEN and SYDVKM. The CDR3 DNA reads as TGTGCCAGCAGCCCAAAAACTTTTCCCTACGAGCAGTACTTC. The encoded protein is CASSPKTFPYEQYF.

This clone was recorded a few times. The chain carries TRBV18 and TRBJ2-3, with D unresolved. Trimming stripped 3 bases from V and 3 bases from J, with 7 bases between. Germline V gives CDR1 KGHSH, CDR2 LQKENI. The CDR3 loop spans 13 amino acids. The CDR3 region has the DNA TGTGCCAGCTCACCCCAGACTACAGATACGCAGTATTTT. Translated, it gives CASSPQTTDTQYF.

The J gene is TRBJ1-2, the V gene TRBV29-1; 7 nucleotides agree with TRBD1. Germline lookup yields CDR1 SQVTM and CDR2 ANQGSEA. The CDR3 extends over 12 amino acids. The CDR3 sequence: CSFDRASYGYTF. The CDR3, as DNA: TGCAGTTTTGACAGGGCGAGTTATGGCTACACCTTC.

The CDR3 nucleotides read TGTGCCAGCAGGTTCACTAGCGCATACACAGATACGCAGTATTTT. Its translation: CASRFTSAYTDTQYF. The V and J genes are TRBV6-5 and TRBJ2-3; 7 positions match TRBD2. The germline V gene has CDR1 MNHEY and CDR2 SVGAGI. V trimming: 6 bases; J trimming: 2 bases; junction bases outside the gene matches: 8. The CDR3 length is 15 residues.

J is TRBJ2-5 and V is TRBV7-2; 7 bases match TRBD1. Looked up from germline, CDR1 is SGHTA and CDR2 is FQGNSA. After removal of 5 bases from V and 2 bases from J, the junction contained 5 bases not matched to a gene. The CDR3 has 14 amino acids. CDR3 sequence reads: CASSRTGVQETQYF. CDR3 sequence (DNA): TGTGCCAGCAGCAGGACAGGCGTGCAAGAGACCCAGTACTTC.

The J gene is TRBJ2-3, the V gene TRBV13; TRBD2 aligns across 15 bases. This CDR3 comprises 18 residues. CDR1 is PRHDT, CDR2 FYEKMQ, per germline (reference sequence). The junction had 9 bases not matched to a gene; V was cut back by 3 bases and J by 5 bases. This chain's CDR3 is CASSFRTSGGADLDTQYF. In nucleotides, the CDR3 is TGTGCCAGCAGCTTCCGGACTAGCGGGGGGGCCGATTTAGATACGCAGTATTTT.

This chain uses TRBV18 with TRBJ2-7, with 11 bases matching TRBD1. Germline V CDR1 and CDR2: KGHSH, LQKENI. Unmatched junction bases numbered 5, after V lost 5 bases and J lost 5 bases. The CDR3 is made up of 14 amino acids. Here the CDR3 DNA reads TGTGCCAGCTCAGCAGGACAGGGGGCAAACGAGCAGTACTTC. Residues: CASSAGQGANEQYF.

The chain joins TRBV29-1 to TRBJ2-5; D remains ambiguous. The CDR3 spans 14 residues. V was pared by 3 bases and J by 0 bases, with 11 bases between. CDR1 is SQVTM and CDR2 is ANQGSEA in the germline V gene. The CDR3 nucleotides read TGCAGCGTTGATCGGGTGCAGAACCAAGAGACCCAGTACTTC. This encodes CSVDRVQNQETQYF.

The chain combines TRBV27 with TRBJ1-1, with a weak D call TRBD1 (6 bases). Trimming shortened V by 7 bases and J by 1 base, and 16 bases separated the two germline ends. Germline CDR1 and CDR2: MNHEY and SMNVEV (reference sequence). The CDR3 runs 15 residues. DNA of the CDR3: TGTGCCAGCAACCCTAGGGGGGGGAGGAACACTGAAGCTTTCTTT. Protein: CASNPRGGRNTEAFF.

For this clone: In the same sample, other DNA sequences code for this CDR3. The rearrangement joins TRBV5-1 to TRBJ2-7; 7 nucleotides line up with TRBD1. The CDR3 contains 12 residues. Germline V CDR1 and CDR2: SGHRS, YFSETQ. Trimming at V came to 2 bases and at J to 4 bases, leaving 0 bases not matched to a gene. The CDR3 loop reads CASSLQGYEQYF. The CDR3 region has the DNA TGCGCCAGCAGCTTACAGGGGTACGAGCAGTACTTC.

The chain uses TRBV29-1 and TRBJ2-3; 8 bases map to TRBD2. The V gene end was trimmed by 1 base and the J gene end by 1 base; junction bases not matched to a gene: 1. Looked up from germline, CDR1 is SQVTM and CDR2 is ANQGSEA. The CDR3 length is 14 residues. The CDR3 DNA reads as TGCAGCGTTGAAGGGCGGGGGGGCACAGATACGCAGTATTTT. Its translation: CSVEGRGGTDTQYF.

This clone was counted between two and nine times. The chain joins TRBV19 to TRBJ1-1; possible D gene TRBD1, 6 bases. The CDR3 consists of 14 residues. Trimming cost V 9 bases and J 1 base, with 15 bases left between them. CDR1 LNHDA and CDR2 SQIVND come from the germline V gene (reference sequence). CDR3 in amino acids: CARRGGERNTEAFF. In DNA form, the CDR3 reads TGTGCCAGAAGGGGGGGGGAAAGGAACACTGAAGCTTTCTTT.

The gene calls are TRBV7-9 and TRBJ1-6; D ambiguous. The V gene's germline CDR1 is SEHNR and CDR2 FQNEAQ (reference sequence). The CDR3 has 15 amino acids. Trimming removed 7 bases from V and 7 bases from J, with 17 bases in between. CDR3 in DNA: TGTGCCAGCACCACTGGATCGGTGGTCAATTCACCCCTCCACTTT. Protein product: CASTTGSVVNSPLHF. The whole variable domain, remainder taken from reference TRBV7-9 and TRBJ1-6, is DTGVSQNPRHKITKRGQNVTFRCDPISEHNRLYWYRQTLGQGPEFLTYFQNEAQLEKSRLLSDRFSAERPKGSFSTLEIQRTEQGDSAMYLCASTTGSVVNSPLHFGNGTRLTVT.